A selection of T cell receptor beta chains follows, all from one sample in a study of cytomegalovirus exposure and HLA in healthy donors. The data were produced by immunoSEQ multiplex PCR, yet TCRdb's version contains in-frame clones alone and is incomplete. The sample records about 64,000 clones, around 95% being singletons. Sequencing was done on a sample of PBMCs. All receptors derive from a woman between 18 and 30 years old in good health and CMV-seropositive. Both conserved end residues are part of each CDR3. The D gene is left open where the match is weak. Only some rows state a clone size, as once, few, many or a class for expanded clones.

j_call clone_size d_call v_call cdr3_nt cdr3_aa
TRBJ2-2 NA NA TRBV7-2 TGTGCCAGCAGCACGCTAACGGGACAATCAACCGGGGAGCTGTTTTTT CASSTLTGQSTGELFF
TRBJ2-1 NA NA TRBV19 TGTGCCAGTAGCCGTACTAGTGGGGACTACAATGAGCAGTTCTTC CASSRTSGDYNEQFF
TRBJ1-1 NA NA TRBV10-3 TGTGCCATCAGTCCGGACAGCTTAGTTTGGAGGGAAGCTTTCTTT CAISPDSLVWREAFF
TRBJ2-3 NA TRBD2 TRBV7-3 TGTGCCAGCAGCCCAACTAGCGGGGGGGCCTTCGATACGCAGTATTTT CASSPTSGGAFDTQYF
TRBJ2-6 NA NA TRBV5-6 TGTGCCAGCATGCTACCCGGGTCCCCTGGGGCCAACGTCCTGACTTTC CASMLPGSPGANVLTF
TRBJ2-7 NA NA TRBV9 TGTGCCAGCAGCGTAGGAGCGGACAGCTCCTACGAGCAGTACTTC CASSVGADSSYEQYF
TRBJ2-2 NA NA TRBV28 TGTGCCAGCAGTCCCGGGGGGCTTGACACCGGGGAGCTGTTTTTT CASSPGGLDTGELFF
TRBJ2-1 NA TRBD2 TRBV29-1 TGCAGCGTTGAAACCTCTAGCGGGAGAAGGGATGAGCAGTTCTTC CSVETSSGRRDEQFF
TRBJ2-7 once TRBD1 TRBV13 TGTGCCAGCAGCTTTGGACAGGGGGCGCGAAAAGAGCAGTACTTC CASSFGQGARKEQYF
TRBJ2-1 NA NA TRBV10-1 TGCGCCAGCAGTGAGTCATCCGGGAGACAGAGCAATGAGCAGTTCTTC CASSESSGRQSNEQFF
TRBJ1-2 NA NA TRBV4-3 TGCGCCAGCAGCCAAGATCTCGGAGTCAGCGTCTATGGCTACACCTTC CASSQDLGVSVYGYTF
TRBJ1-2 once TRBD1 TRBV28 TGTGCCAGCTGCTCGGACAGGGGGCGAGGCTATGGCTACACCTTC CASCSDRGRGYGYTF
TRBJ2-2 NA NA TRBV6-5 TGTGCCAGCAGTCCCAGGGGGGATTTGACCGGGGAGCTGTTTTTT CASSPRGDLTGELFF
TRBJ2-5 once TRBD2 TRBV2 TGTGCCAGCAGTGGGGTCGGGGGGGCCCAAGAGACCCAGTACTTC CASSGVGGAQETQYF